This paragraph covers one T cell receptor beta chain sequence. This specimen belongs to a study of blood T cell repertoires in COVID-19. Study in general: The United States, Italy and Spain provided the acute and convalescent COVID-19 samples.

The CDR3 loop spans 16 amino acids. The V gene lost 4 bases and the J gene lost 0 bases, with 13 bases spanning the gap. CDR1 LGHNA and CDR2 YSLEER come from the germline V gene. The method was immunoSEQ multiplex PCR; TCRdb's version includes in-frame clones alone and lacks a portion of them. The sample has 200,000 to 250,000 clones, around 80% seen once. The sequenced sample was peripheral blood. This clonotype originated in a woman of 80 years or more with active or convalescent COVID-19. The rearrangement uses TRBV4-3 and TRBJ2-1; the D is unclear. DNA of the CDR3: TGCGCCAGCAGCCTCCGTCGAGATTACTCCTACAATGAGCAGTTCTTC. Protein sequence: CASSLRRDYSYNEQFF.